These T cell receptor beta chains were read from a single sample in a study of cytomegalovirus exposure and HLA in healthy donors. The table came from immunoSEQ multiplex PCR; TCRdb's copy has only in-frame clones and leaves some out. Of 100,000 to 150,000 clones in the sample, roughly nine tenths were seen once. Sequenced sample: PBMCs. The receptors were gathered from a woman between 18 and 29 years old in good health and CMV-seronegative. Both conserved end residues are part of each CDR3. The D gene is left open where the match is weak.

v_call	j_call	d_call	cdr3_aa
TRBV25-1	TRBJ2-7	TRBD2	CASSGTGGPHEQYF
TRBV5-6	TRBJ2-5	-	CASSPRGGGETQYF
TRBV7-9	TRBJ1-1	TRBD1	CASSQGTADEAFF
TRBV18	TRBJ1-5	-	CASSPRGPRNQPQHF
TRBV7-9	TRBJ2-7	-	CASSPGAGDHEQYF
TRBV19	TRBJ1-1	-	CASSIDRGPEAFF
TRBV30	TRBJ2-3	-	CAWSVESTDTQYF
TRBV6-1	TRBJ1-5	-	CASSGGDQPQHF
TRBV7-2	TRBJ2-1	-	CASRPGSYNEQFF
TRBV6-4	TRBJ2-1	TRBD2	CASSPLAGAYNEQFF
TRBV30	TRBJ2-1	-	CAWSVVQGYNEQFF
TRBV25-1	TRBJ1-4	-	CASSDPYRTNEKLFF
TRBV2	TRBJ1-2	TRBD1	CASTQTGYGYTF
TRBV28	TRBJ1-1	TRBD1	CASTLDRGTEAFF
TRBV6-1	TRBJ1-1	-	CASRQTVMNTEAFF